Below are 14 T cell receptor beta chains sequenced from a single sample in a study of blood T cell repertoires in COVID-19 (dated by TCRdb to the early 2020s). Library method: the immunoSEQ multiplex PCR assay. Drawn from immuneACCESS, this table holds only the in-frame rearrangements with V and J called that TCRdb kept. Clones are partly lost; checked studies trace under half to an unresolved V gene and leave the rest unexplained. In all, the sample holds under 250,000 clones, and 75% to 90% of those were seen once. The leading ten clones occupy approximately 3.7% of the sample. The material sequenced was PBMCs or T cells enriched from blood (not recorded which). All receptors come from a young woman who had been exposed to COVID-19.

This chain connects TRBV11-2 to TRBJ2-1, with a weak D call TRBD1 (5 bases). The V gene's germline CDR1 is SGHAT and CDR2 FQNNGV. CDR3 length: 14 amino acids. The germline V and J ends were trimmed by 3 bases and 0 bases, with 6 bases remaining between them. The CDR3 loop reads CASSLGLSYNEQFF. The CDR3 nucleotides are TGTGCCAGCAGCTTGGGGCTCTCCTACAATGAGCAGTTCTTC.

This clone appeared once. The CDR3 is CASSPGQGQLRVTEAFF. The CDR3 coding sequence is TGTGCCAGCAGCCCTGGACAGGGCCAGTTGCGGGTCACTGAAGCTTTCTTT. The rearrangement links TRBV5-4 to TRBJ1-1; TRBD1 matches 8 bases. This CDR3 is built from 17 residues. Germline assignment: CDR1 SGHNT and CDR2 YYREEE (reference sequence). V lost 4 bases, J lost 4 bases, and 15 bases stayed unmatched.

This clone is a singleton in its sample. V usage is TRBV4-2 and J usage is TRBJ2-3; possible D gene TRBD1, 5 bases. This CDR3 is 15 amino acids long. From germline, CDR1 is LGHNA and CDR2 YNFKEQ. The V and J ends lost 5 bases and 4 bases respectively, with 16 bases between them. For the CDR3, the DNA is TGTGCCAGCAGCTCAGGGTTGAGGTACGCAGATACGCAGTATTTT. Translation: CASSSGLRYADTQYF.

The genes are TRBV5-1 and TRBJ1-3; TRBD1 is a possible D gene (6 bases). This CDR3 comprises 16 residues. V was clipped by 1 base and J by 4 bases, with 15 bases between them. CDR1 SGHRS and CDR2 YFSETQ come from the germline V gene. The CDR3 sequence is CASSLTGTRNGNTIYF. The CDR3, as DNA: TGCGCCAGCAGCTTGACAGGGACCAGGAACGGAAACACCATATATTTT. The full variable domain, in which reference TRBV5-1 and TRBJ1-3 provide the parts outside the CDR3, is KAGVTQTPRYLIKTRGQQVTLSCSPISGHRSVSWYQQTPGQGLQFLFEYFSETQRNKGNFPGRFSGRQFSNSRSEMNVSTLELGDSALYLCASSLTGTRNGNTIYFGEGSWLTVV.

The chain carries TRBV5-5 and TRBJ2-5, with D maybe TRBD2 (6 bases). This CDR3 has 14 residues. The germline V gene has CDR1 SGHKS and CDR2 YYEKEE (reference sequence). V was pared by 6 bases and J by 2 bases, with 14 bases between. The CDR3 region has the DNA TGTGCCAGCAACATCCGTGGAGGGCAAGAGACCCAGTACTTC. It yields the protein CASNIRGGQETQYF. The entire variable domain, with the rest obtained from reference TRBV5-5 and TRBJ2-5, is as follows: DAGVTQSPTHLIKTRGQQVTLRCSPISGHKSVSWYQQVLGQGPQFIFQYYEKEERGRGNFPDRFSARQFPNYSSELNVNALLLGDSALYLCASNIRGGQETQYFGPGTRLLVL.

The rearrangement uses TRBV6-4 and TRBJ2-2, with 7 bases lining up with TRBD2. Germline trimming cut 3 bases from V and 5 bases from J; bases unmatched to any gene: 0. CDR1 and CDR2 (germline): MRHNA, SNTAGT. The CDR3 length is 13 residues. CDR3 loop: CASSERETGELFF. Here the CDR3 DNA reads TGTGCCAGCAGTGAGCGGGAGACCGGGGAGCTGTTTTTT.

The chain recombines TRBV30 with TRBJ1-2; D not resolved. CDR1 GTSNPN and CDR2 SVGIG come from the germline V gene (reference sequence). The CDR3 consists of 13 residues. Trimming left V 0 bases short and J 5 bases short, with 10 bases between. CDR3 in DNA: TGTGCCTGGAGTGTACCGGGCGGGTATGGCTACACCTTC. The encoded protein is CAWSVPGGYGYTF.

This sequence joins TRBV11-2 and TRBJ1-6, with 9 positions matching TRBD1. Germline lookup yields CDR1 SGHAT and CDR2 FQNNGV. J lost 8 bases, V lost 4 bases, and 9 bases had no gene match. This CDR3 spans 16 amino acids. CDR3 nucleotide sequence: TGTGCCAGCAGCTCTAGGGGGACAGGGATCGATTCACCCCTCCACTTT. Translation gives CASSSRGTGIDSPLHF.

The chain has TRBV24-1 and TRBJ2-7; a possible D gene is TRBD2 (6 bases). Germline V lookup: CDR1 KGHDR, CDR2 SFDVKD. This CDR3 contains 15 residues. V was pared by 9 bases and J by 0 bases, with 17 bases between. The CDR3 nucleotides read TGTGCCACCGTGGAGGGCGGGAATTCCTCCTACGAGCAGTACTTC. This translates into CATVEGGNSSYEQYF.

This clone was seen once. J is TRBJ1-4 and V is TRBV5-4, with D possibly matching TRBD1 (5 bases). Per germline, CDR1 SGHNT and CDR2 YYREEE (reference sequence). The CDR3 covers 14 residues. Trimming removed 0 bases at V and 8 bases at J, with 11 bases between. The CDR3 region is CASSLDRTREKLFF. CDR3 nucleotide sequence: TGTGCCAGCAGCTTGGACAGGACCCGCGAAAAACTGTTTTTT.

The rearrangement links TRBV6-1 to TRBJ2-2, with unresolved D. CDR3 length: 14 amino acids. V lost 2 bases to trimming and J lost 3 bases, with 7 bases between them. Germline loops: CDR1 MNHNS, CDR2 SASEGT. The CDR3 DNA reads as TGTGCCAGCAGTGAACGACGGGACACCGGGGAGCTGTTTTTT. Its protein is CASSERRDTGELFF.

This chain uses TRBV7-9 with TRBJ2-2; 8 bases match TRBD2. Trimming removed 3 bases from V and 1 base from J; junction bases left unmatched: 7. The germline V gene has CDR1 SEHNR and CDR2 FQNEAQ (reference sequence). The CDR3 has 17 amino acids. CDR3 residues: CASSLASLAVNTGELFF. DNA of the CDR3: TGTGCCAGCAGCTTGGCGTCACTAGCGGTGAACACCGGGGAGCTGTTTTTT.

The chain uses TRBV5-1 and TRBJ2-2; 9 nucleotides line up with TRBD1. V was clipped by 5 bases and J by 7 bases; unmatched bases: 6. The CDR3 covers 14 residues. The germline CDR1 and CDR2 sequences are SGHRS and YFSETQ. The CDR3 nucleotides read TGCGCCAGCAGTTGGGACAGGGTAGTCGGGGAGCTGTTTTTT. Protein product: CASSWDRVVGELFF.

The chain couples TRBV28 to TRBJ2-5; TRBD2 might be the D (6 bases). The germline CDR1 and CDR2 sequences are MDHEN and SYDVKM. Trimming left V 7 bases short and J 0 bases short, with 21 bases between. The CDR3 extends over 17 amino acids. Here the CDR3 DNA reads TGTGCCAGCAACCTTCATCGACTAGAACAGTACCAAGAGACCCAGTACTTC. Translating it yields CASNLHRLEQYQETQYF. Together with reference TRBV28 and TRBJ2-5, the CDR3 gives the full variable domain: DVKVTQSSRYLVKRTGEKVFLECVQDMDHENMFWYRQDPGLGLRLIYFSYDVKMKEKGDIPEGYSVSREKKERFSLILESASTNQTSMYLCASNLHRLEQYQETQYFGPGTRLLVL.